These T cell receptor beta chains were read from a single sample in a study of blood T cell repertoires in COVID-19. Here immunoSEQ multiplex PCR was the method, and the copy in TCRdb shows in-frame clones only, minus some. The table lists roughly 140,000 clones, 85% of them singletons. The sample consisted of PBMCs or T cells enriched from blood (not recorded which). Source of these receptors: a woman aged 40-49 years who had recovered from COVID-19. CDR3s include the opening cysteine and the closing phenylalanine or tryptophan. A D gene is named only where the DNA matches it firmly. The size entry is marked missing in some rows and otherwise reads once, few, many or a size class.

clone_size: -
d_call: TRBD1
j_call: TRBJ1-5
v_call: TRBV5-1
cdr3_aa: CASREGAGQPQHF
cdr3_nt: TGCGCCAGCAGGGAGGGGGCAGGTCAGCCCCAGCATTTT

clone_size: -
d_call: TRBD1
j_call: TRBJ1-4
v_call: TRBV7-8
cdr3_aa: CASSALTGIREKLFF
cdr3_nt: TGTGCCAGCAGCGCCTTGACAGGGATAAGAGAAAAACTGTTTTTT

clone_size: -
d_call: -
j_call: TRBJ2-5
v_call: TRBV28
cdr3_aa: CASSSPSEGKYATQYF
cdr3_nt: TGTGCCAGCAGTTCTCCGAGCGAGGGAAAGTATGCGACCCAGTACTTC

clone_size: -
d_call: -
j_call: TRBJ2-5
v_call: TRBV7-9
cdr3_aa: CASSPYVETQYF
cdr3_nt: TGTGCCAGCAGCCCCTATGTGGAGACCCAGTACTTC

clone_size: -
d_call: -
j_call: TRBJ1-3
v_call: TRBV12-3/TRBV12-4
cdr3_aa: CASSLEQGNTIYF
cdr3_nt: TGTGCCAGCAGTTTAGAACAGGGAAACACCATATATTTT

clone_size: -
d_call: -
j_call: TRBJ2-1
v_call: TRBV7-2
cdr3_aa: CASSPPGHYQFF
cdr3_nt: TGTGCCAGCAGCCCTCCGGGACACTATCAGTTCTTC

clone_size: -
d_call: -
j_call: TRBJ1-1
v_call: TRBV12-3/TRBV12-4
cdr3_aa: CASSSLQGTEAFF
cdr3_nt: TGTGCCAGCAGTTCCCTTCAGGGCACTGAAGCTTTCTTT

clone_size: -
d_call: -
j_call: TRBJ2-2
v_call: TRBV6-5
cdr3_aa: CASSYQVPGELFF
cdr3_nt: TGTGCCAGCAGTTACCAGGTCCCCGGGGAGCTGTTTTTT

clone_size: -
d_call: -
j_call: TRBJ2-1
v_call: TRBV29-1
cdr3_aa: CSVEDLAYTLDRNQGNEQFF
cdr3_nt: TGCAGCGTTGAAGATCTTGCCTACACCCTCGACAGGAATCAAGGCAATGAGCAGTTCTTC

clone_size: once
d_call: TRBD1
j_call: TRBJ1-5
v_call: TRBV10-3
cdr3_aa: CAIPPETGRNQPQHF
cdr3_nt: TGTGCCATCCCCCCCGAGACAGGGCGGAATCAGCCCCAGCATTTT

clone_size: -
d_call: -
j_call: TRBJ2-7
v_call: TRBV4-1
cdr3_aa: CASSQAQGPYEQYF
cdr3_nt: TGCGCCAGCAGCCAAGCACAGGGTCCCTACGAGCAGTACTTC

clone_size: once
d_call: TRBD1
j_call: TRBJ2-7
v_call: TRBV28
cdr3_aa: CASTARDRAYEQYF
cdr3_nt: TGTGCCAGCACTGCGAGGGACAGAGCCTACGAGCAGTACTTC

clone_size: once
d_call: -
j_call: TRBJ1-5
v_call: TRBV30
cdr3_aa: CATGQGRDQPQHF
cdr3_nt: TGTGCCACCGGGCAGGGTAGGGATCAGCCCCAGCATTTT